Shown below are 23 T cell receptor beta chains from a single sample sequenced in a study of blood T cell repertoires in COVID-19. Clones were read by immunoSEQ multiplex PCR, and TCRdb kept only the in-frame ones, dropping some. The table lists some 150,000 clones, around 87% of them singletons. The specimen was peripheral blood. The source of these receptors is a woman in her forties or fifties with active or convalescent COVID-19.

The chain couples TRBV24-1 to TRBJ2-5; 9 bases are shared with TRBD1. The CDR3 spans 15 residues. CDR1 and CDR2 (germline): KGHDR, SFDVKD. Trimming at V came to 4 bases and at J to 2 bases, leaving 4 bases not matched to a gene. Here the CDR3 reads CATSDHGQGQETQYF. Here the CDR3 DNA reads TGTGCCACCAGTGACCATGGACAGGGGCAAGAGACCCAGTACTTC.

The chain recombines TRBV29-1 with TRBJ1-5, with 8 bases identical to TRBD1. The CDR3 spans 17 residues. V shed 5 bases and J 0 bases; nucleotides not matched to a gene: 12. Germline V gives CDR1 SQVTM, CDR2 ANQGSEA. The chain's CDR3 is CSVLTGATGGSNQPQHF. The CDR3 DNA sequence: TGCAGCGTTTTGACAGGGGCCACCGGGGGTAGCAATCAGCCCCAGCATTTT. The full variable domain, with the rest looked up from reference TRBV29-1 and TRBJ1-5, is SAVISQKPSRDICQRGTSLTIQCQVDSQVTMMFWYRQQPGQSLTLIATANQGSEATYESGFVIDKFPISRPNLTFSTLTVSNMSPEDSSIYLCSVLTGATGGSNQPQHFGDGTRLSIL.

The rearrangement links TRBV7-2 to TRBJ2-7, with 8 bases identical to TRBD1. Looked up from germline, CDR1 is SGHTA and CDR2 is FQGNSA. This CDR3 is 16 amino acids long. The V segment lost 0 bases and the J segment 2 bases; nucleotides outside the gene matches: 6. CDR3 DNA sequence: TGTGCCAGCAGCTTAGCCTCGACAGGGGCCACCTACGAGCAGTACTTC. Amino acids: CASSLASTGATYEQYF.

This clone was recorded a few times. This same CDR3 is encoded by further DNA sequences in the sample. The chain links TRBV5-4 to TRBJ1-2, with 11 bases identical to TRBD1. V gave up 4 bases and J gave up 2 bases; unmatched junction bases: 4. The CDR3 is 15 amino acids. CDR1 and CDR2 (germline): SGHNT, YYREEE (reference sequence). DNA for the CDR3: TGTGCCAGCAGCCTGGACAGGGGGCGAAACTATGGCTACACCTTC. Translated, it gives CASSLDRGRNYGYTF.

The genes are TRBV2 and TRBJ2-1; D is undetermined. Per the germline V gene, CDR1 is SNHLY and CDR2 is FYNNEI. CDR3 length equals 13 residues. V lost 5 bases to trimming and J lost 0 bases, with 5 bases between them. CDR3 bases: TGTGCCAGCAGTCCGAGCTCCTACAATGAGCAGTTCTTC. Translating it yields CASSPSSYNEQFF.

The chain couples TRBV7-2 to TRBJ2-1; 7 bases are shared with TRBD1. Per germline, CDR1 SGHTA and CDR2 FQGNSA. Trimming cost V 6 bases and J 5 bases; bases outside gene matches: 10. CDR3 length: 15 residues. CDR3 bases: TGTGCCAGCAGATCTTTATACAGGGGCGACAATGAGCAGTTCTTC. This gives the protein CASRSLYRGDNEQFF.

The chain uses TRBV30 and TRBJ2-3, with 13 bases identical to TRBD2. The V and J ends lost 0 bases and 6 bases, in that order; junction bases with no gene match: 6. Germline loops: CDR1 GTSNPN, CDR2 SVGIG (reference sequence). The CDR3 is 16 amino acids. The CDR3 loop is CAWSVWTSGSRDTQYF. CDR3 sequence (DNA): TGTGCCTGGAGTGTCTGGACTAGCGGGAGCCGGGATACGCAGTATTTT.

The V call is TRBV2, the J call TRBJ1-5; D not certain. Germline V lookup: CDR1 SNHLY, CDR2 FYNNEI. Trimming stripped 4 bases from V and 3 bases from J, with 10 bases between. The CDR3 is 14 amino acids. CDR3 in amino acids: CASSVERSNQPQHF. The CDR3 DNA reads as TGTGCCAGCAGTGTGGAGAGGTCCAATCAGCCCCAGCATTTT. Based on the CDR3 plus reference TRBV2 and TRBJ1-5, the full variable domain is EPEVTQTPSHQVTQMGQEVILRCVPISNHLYFYWYRQILGQKVEFLVSFYNNEISEKSEIFDDQFSVERPDGSNFTLKIRSTKLEDSAMYFCASSVERSNQPQHFGDGTRLSIL.

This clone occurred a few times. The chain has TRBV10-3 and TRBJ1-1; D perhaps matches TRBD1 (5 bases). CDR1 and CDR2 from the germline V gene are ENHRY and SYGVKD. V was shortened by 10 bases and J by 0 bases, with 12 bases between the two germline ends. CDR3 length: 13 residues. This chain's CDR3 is CATGQGLNTEAFF. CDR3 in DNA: TGTGCCACCGGGCAGGGTCTGAACACTGAAGCTTTCTTT.

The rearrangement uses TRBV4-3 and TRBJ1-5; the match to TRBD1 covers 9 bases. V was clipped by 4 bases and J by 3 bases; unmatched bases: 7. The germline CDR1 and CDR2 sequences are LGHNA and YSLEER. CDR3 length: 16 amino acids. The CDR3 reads CASSPETGGLNQPQHF. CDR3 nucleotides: TGCGCCAGCAGCCCAGAAACAGGGGGCCTCAATCAGCCCCAGCATTTT.

This chain's CDR3 is CASSLAPGGSNQPQHF. The CDR3 DNA sequence: TGCGCCAGCAGCTTGGCGCCAGGGGGTAGCAATCAGCCCCAGCATTTT. V is TRBV5-1 and J is TRBJ1-5, with 7 bases that match TRBD1. The CDR3 loop spans 16 amino acids. Germline V gene lookup returns CDR1 SGHRS and CDR2 YFSETQ. V dropped 0 bases and J dropped 0; count of bases not matched to a gene: 3.

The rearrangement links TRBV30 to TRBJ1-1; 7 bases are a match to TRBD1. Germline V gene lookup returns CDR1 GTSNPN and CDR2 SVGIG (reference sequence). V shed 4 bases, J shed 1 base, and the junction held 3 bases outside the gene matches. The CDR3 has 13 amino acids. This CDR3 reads CAWNRQGNTEAFF. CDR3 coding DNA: TGTGCCTGGAACCGACAGGGGAACACTGAAGCTTTCTTT.

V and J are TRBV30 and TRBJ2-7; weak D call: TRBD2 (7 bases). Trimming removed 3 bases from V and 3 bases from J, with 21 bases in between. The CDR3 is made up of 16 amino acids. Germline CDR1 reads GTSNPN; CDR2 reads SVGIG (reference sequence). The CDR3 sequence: CAWSGVGGTPYYEQYF. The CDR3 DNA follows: TGTGCCTGGAGCGGGGTCGGGGGGACACCATACTACGAGCAGTACTTC.

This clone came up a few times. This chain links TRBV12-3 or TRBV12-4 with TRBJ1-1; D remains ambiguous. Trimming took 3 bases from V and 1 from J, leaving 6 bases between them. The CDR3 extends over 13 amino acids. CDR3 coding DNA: TGTGCCAGCAGTTTTACCGGGAACACTGAAGCTTTCTTT. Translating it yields CASSFTGNTEAFF.

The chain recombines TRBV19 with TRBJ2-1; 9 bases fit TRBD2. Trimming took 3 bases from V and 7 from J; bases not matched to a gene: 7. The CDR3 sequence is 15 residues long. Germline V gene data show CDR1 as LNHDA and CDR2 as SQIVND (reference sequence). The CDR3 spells CASSIVAGDVNEQFF. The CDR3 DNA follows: TGTGCCAGTAGTATTGTAGCGGGGGACGTAAATGAGCAGTTCTTC.

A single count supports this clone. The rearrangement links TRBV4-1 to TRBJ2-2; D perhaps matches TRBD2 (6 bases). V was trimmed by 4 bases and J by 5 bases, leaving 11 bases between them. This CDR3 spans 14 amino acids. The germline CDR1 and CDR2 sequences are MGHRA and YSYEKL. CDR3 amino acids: CASSPEEGTGELFF. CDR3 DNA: TGCGCCAGCAGCCCTGAGGAGGGGACCGGGGAGCTGTTTTTT.

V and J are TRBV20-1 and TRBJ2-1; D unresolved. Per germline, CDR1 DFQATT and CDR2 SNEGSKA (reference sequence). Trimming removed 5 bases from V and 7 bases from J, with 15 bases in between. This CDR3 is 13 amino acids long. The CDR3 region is CSAGEVVRNEQFF. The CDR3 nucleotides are TGCAGTGCTGGTGAAGTGGTTCGGAATGAGCAGTTCTTC.

The CDR3 loop reads CATSDYRTGGNTIYF. CDR3 DNA sequence: TGTGCCACCAGTGACTACCGGACAGGCGGAAACACCATATATTTT. The chain employs TRBV24-1 and TRBJ1-3; 7 nucleotides align to TRBD1. The CDR3 is made up of 15 amino acids. Germline loops: CDR1 KGHDR, CDR2 SFDVKD. Trimming cost V 4 bases and J 4 bases; bases outside gene matches: 6.

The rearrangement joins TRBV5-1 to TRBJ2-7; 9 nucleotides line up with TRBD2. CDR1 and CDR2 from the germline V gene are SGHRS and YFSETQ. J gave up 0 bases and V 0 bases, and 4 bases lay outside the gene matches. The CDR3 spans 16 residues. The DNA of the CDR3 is TGCGCCAGCAGCTTGGGCAGCGGGGGGACCTCCTACGAGCAGTACTTC. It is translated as CASSLGSGGTSYEQYF.

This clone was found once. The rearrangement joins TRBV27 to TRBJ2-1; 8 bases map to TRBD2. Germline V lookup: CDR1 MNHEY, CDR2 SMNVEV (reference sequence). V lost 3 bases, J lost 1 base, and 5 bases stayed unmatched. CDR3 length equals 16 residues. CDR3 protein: CASSFFSSGSYNEQFF. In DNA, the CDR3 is TGTGCCAGCAGTTTTTTTTCTAGCGGGTCCTACAATGAGCAGTTCTTC.

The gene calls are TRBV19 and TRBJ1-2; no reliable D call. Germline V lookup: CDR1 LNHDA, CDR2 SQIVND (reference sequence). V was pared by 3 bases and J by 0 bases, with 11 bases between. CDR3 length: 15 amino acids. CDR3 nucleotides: TGTGCCAGTAGTATGCTCTCGGGGACTAACTATGGCTACACCTTC. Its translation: CASSMLSGTNYGYTF.

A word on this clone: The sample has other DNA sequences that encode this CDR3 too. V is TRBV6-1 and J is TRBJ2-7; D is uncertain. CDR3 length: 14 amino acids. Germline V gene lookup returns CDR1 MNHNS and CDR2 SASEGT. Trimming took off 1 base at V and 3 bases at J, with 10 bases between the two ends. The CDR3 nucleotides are TGTGCCAGCAGTGAAGATGTTCGGAGCTACGAGCAGTACTTC. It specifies CASSEDVRSYEQYF.

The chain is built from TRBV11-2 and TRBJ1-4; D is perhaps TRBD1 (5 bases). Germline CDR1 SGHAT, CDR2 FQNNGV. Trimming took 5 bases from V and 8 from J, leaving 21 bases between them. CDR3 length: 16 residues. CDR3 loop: CASSPRWAAGREKLFF. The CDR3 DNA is TGTGCCAGCAGCCCTCGGTGGGCCGCGGGACGAGAAAAACTGTTTTTT. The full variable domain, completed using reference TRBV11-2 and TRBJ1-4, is EAGVAQSPRYKIIEKRQSVAFWCNPISGHATLYWYQQILGQGPKLLIQFQNNGVVDDSQLPKDRFSAERLKGVDSTLKIQPAKLEDSAVYLCASSPRWAAGREKLFFGSGTQLSVL.